This TCR beta chain was found in a study of blood T cells in healthy people across ages (dated by TCRdb to 2014 to 2015). For context, the study as a whole: Template switching captured roughly one uniquely barcoded TCR beta cDNA molecule per two T cells in model experiments. Donors were grouped into four age groups: young (average about 15 years), middle-aged (around 39), aged (around 62) and long-lived (approximately 81). Age-related changes in TCR beta repertoire diversity were measured in the study by deep sequencing normalized with unique cDNA molecular identifiers. Two additional independent replicas of 1 million unique cDNA reads from the same blood draw were analyzed for two donors (one aged 18 to 29 and one aged 80 or older). Study-wide findings and limitations: Compared with the aged group, more naive CD4+ T cells, fewer expanded clones and increased TCR diversity were shown by the long-lived group, suggesting age selection. Total diversity estimates from one million sequenced T cells were considered lower bounds and underestimates. Because donor CMV infection status was unknown, age-related changes in expanded clonotypes were potentially confounded. Observed TCR beta diversity correlated strongly with the percentage of naive T cells measured by flow cytometry. Because profiling used bulk unsorted PBMCs, naive and antigen-experienced compartments could not be compared conclusively. As age increased, observed TCR beta diversity per million T cells dropped in a roughly linear way, and a significant reduction was already evident by age 40.

The library was built by means of 5' RACE. The listed sequencing device is Illumina HiSeq 2500. A second PCR of roughly 7 to 12 cycles was run with a J-beta primer mix and a sample-barcoded 5' primer. A unique molecular identifier was introduced onto each TCR beta cDNA molecule by a template-switch 5' adaptor carrying 12 random nucleotides. Each sample yielded at least 3 million CDR3-containing paired-end reads. First-strand cDNA was synthesized from all RNA with the Mint cDNA synthesis kit, primed by a TRBC-specific oligonucleotide. All cDNA was treated with uracil-DNA glycosylase and then went through a first 18-cycle PCR with the universal primers M1SS and BC2_uni_R. The study's processing was this. For normalization, 1 million high-quality reads were randomly selected from each sample, with every read carrying a distinct molecular identifier. Reads with shared molecular identifiers were discarded instead of being binned into consensus sequences. MiTCR, run with a Q25 quality threshold and the strictest error-elimination algorithm, handled CDR3 identification, clonotype clustering and error correction. Lower-bound total TCR beta diversity was estimated with a nonparametric unseen species model using Euler transformation. TCRdb took the public reads, trimmed them with fastp at Q25, ran MiXCR for clone calling and kept in-frame beta chains. Each CDR3 protein gets just one entry, which takes the most common genes and DNA from the rows behind it. These V and J calls are TCRdb output, not the study's own analysis. The sample contains around 800,000 distinct CDR3 sequences, roughly 25% of them found a single time. 2.5% to 3.5% of the sample rests with the top ten.

Systemically healthy Caucasian individuals from Russia, approximately 39 in total and aged roughly 6 to 100 years, were included as donors. Roughly 11 milliliters of peripheral blood were drawn from each donor into EDTA-treated Vacutainer tubes. Ficoll-Paque density-gradient centrifugation was used to isolate PBMCs, with at least 6.5 million per sample. Total RNA was extracted from PBMCs with Trizol reagent, with at least 6 micrograms obtained per sample. Naive CD45RAhigh/CD27high T cell percentages were measured by flow cytometry on a PBMC aliquot from every donor. In regard to this clonotype: Its antigen remains undetermined. One base away there is no much larger clone; base qualities are not given.

The CDR3, from cysteine to phenylalanine, totals 15 residues. Only the CDR3 DNA stays, 45 bases, in frame from base 1. From V the trimming removes 6 bases and from J it removes 0 bases, while the gene matches leave 6 bases of the junction unaccounted for. The same data also went into a second study, on T cells of mothers and their children. According to the second study: Donors were nine systemically healthy Caucasian individuals: three mothers and their six children. cDNA synthesis used all of the extracted RNA, with 1.5 ug of RNA in each 15 ul reaction. In the second PCR, the M1S primer introduced both the sample barcodes and 2-4 random nucleotides. Over 8.5 million TCR beta CDR3 reads were obtained for each mother, and 2.7 million or so reads were obtained for each child. Thymic selection shapes the output of TCR recombination in a similar way in related and unrelated pairs, and inherited differences have a minor effect. Normalized repertoire overlap was always found to be slightly, but never significantly, higher in related mother-child pairs than in unrelated mother-child pairs. No persistent microchimeric T cell clones were found, with a detection sensitivity of roughly 99 clones per million clonotypes. Deep NGS was used in the study to compare the TCR beta repertoires of mothers and children and to look for features that separate related mother-child pairs from unrelated individuals. Mothers averaged about 40 +/- 4 years of age and children averaged roughly 11 +/- 4 years. After adapter ligation was performed with NEBNext reagents, the libraries were sequenced on an Illumina HiSeq 2000 with 100+100 nt paired-end reads. To prevent cross-contamination, the mother and child libraries were prepared a month apart and were sequenced in separate runs. For each donor, somewhere between about 500,000 and 2,000,000 distinct TCR beta clonotypes were identified. Naive TCR beta clonotypes were estimated from low-frequency clonotypes matched to each donor's FACS-determined naive share, without sorting.

This receptor was identified in a boy aged 10-17 years in good health. Rearrangement joined TRBV12-3 or TRBV12-4 to TRBJ2-7; 9 central nucleotides agree with TRBD2. Sequences were obtained from blood. The CDR3 region: CASRGALAGSYEQYF. DNA sequence: TGTGCCAGCAGGGGGGCACTAGCGGGCTCCTACGAGCAGTACTTC.